Listed below are T cell receptor beta chains from one sample, sequenced in a study of blood T cell repertoires in COVID-19. The assay was immunoSEQ multiplex PCR, and TCRdb's table has in-frame clones only and misses some. The data hold some 150,000 clones, with about four fifths observed a single time. Sequencing was carried out using peripheral blood. The receptors were gathered from a woman of 80 years or more with acute or convalescent COVID-19. Both conserved end residues are part of each CDR3. A D gene is named only where the DNA matches it firmly. Clone size appears in some rows only: once, few, many, or a class for an expanded clone.

j_gene | v_gene | abundance | d_gene | CDR3nt | CDR3aa
TRBJ2-3 | TRBV30 | few | - | TGTGCCTGGAGTGGTAAGGGGGCAGATACGCAGTATTTT | CAWSGKGADTQYF
TRBJ2-2 | TRBV9 | - | - | TGTGCCAGCAGCGTACTGGGGGCGACCGGGGAGCTGTTTTTT | CASSVLGATGELFF
TRBJ1-5 | TRBV2 | - | TRBD1 | TGTGCCAGCAGTGAAAGACAGGGGTTCCAGCCCCAGCATTTT | CASSERQGFQPQHF
TRBJ1-2 | TRBV27 | - | TRBD1 | TGTGCCAGCAGTTTAGGGACAGGGTATGGCTACACCTTC | CASSLGTGYGYTF
TRBJ2-3 | TRBV5-1 | - | TRBD2 | TGCGCCAGCAGCGGACTAGCGGGGGCAGATACGCAGTATTTT | CASSGLAGADTQYF
TRBJ1-4 | TRBV30 | once | - | TGTGCCTCGTCTACGGGAGGGGCTAATGAAAAACTGTTTTTT | CASSTGGANEKLFF
TRBJ2-1 | TRBV5-1 | - | TRBD2 | TGCGCCAGCAGCTCGGCGGGGGGGCGGAATGAGCAGTTCTTC | CASSSAGGRNEQFF
TRBJ1-2 | TRBV3-1/TRBV3-2 | - | - | TGTGCCAGCAGCCAAGCGACTCCGGGCTATGGCTACACCTTC | CASSQATPGYGYTF
TRBJ1-1 | TRBV6-5 | - | - | TGTGCCAGCAGGGAGGGAGCCGGGAACACTGAAGCTTTCTTT | CASREGAGNTEAFF
TRBJ2-7 | TRBV5-1 | - | - | TGCGCCAGCAGCATTCGTCAGGGATTCCTCACCTACGAGCAGTACTTC | CASSIRQGFLTYEQYF
TRBJ2-1 | TRBV19 | - | TRBD2 | TGTGCCAGTAGAAAACACCTAGCGGGAGACAATGAGCAGTTCTTC | CASRKHLAGDNEQFF
TRBJ1-5 | TRBV6-6 | - | - | TGTGCCAGCAGTTACGTCTCAGGGGCGGCCAATCAGCCCCAGCATTTT | CASSYVSGAANQPQHF
TRBJ1-5 | TRBV4-1 | - | TRBD1 | TGCGCCAGCAGCCAGGCTGCCTCGACAGGGGGCGGAGAGCCCCAGCATTTT | CASSQAASTGGGEPQHF
TRBJ1-2 | TRBV6-6 | - | TRBD1 | TGTGCCAGCAGTAGGACAGGGGGCTATGGCTACACCTTC | CASSRTGGYGYTF
TRBJ1-2 | TRBV4-2 | - | - | TGTGCCAGCAGCCCACAGGAGGGGCACTATGGCTACACCTTC | CASSPQEGHYGYTF
TRBJ2-3 | TRBV11-3 | - | - | TGTGCCAGCAGCTTAGTCGGGGGTAGGACAGATACGCAGTATTTT | CASSLVGGRTDTQYF
TRBJ1-5 | TRBV19 | few | TRBD1 | TGTGCCAGTAGAGCCGGGACAGCCACAGGTCGCAATCAGCCCCAGCATTTT | CASRAGTATGRNQPQHF
TRBJ1-2 | TRBV12-5 | - | TRBD1 | TGTGCTAGTGGTTTGCCGGGACAGGGGAGTGTCGGCTATGGCTACACCTTC | CASGLPGQGSVGYGYTF
TRBJ1-6 | TRBV28 | few | TRBD1 | TGTGCCAGCAGTTTAATGGACAGGTCTAATTCACCCCTCCACTTT | CASSLMDRSNSPLHF
TRBJ2-3 | TRBV10-3 | - | - | TGTGCCATCGGCGGGGCAGGGAAGGGCACAGATACGCAGTATTTT | CAIGGAGKGTDTQYF
TRBJ1-1 | TRBV27 | - | - | TGTGCCAGCAGTTTATCCCGGGACAAGAACACTGAAGCTTTCTTT | CASSLSRDKNTEAFF
TRBJ2-2 | TRBV5-1 | - | TRBD2 | TGCGCCAGCAGCTTCACAAGCGGGAGGGCCGTCGGGGAGCTGTTTTTT | CASSFTSGRAVGELFF
TRBJ1-4 | TRBV6-5 | - | TRBD1 | TGTGCCAGCAGTCCGGACAGGGGGCGAGAAAAACTGTTTTTT | CASSPDRGREKLFF
TRBJ2-1 | TRBV30 | - | TRBD2 | TGTGCCTGGAGACTAGCGGGAGGGCGAGGGAAGCAGTTCTTC | CAWRLAGGRGKQFF
TRBJ2-1 | TRBV5-1 | - | TRBD1 | TGCGCCAGCAGCCGGGGACAGGAGGGGGTCGAGCAGTTCTTC | CASSRGQEGVEQFF
TRBJ1-1 | TRBV7-2 | - | TRBD1 | TGTGCCAGCAGCCCGGGGACAGGGCGAGGGAACACTGAAGCTTTCTTT | CASSPGTGRGNTEAFF
TRBJ2-7 | TRBV20-1 | few | - | TGCAGTGCTGAGAATTACGAGCAGTACTTC | CSAENYEQYF
TRBJ1-1 | TRBV19 | - | - | TGTGCCAGTAGTATCCGTGGCAGGCTCTCCACTGAAGCTTTCTTT | CASSIRGRLSTEAFF
TRBJ1-1 | TRBV3-1/TRBV3-2 | - | - | TGTGCCAGCAGCCAATCCCCCCGCGGTGAAGCTTTCTTT | CASSQSPRGEAFF
TRBJ1-5 | TRBV6-1 | - | TRBD1 | TGTGCCAGCAGTGATCCGACAGGGGGTGGTCAGCCCCAGCATTTT | CASSDPTGGGQPQHF
TRBJ2-3 | TRBV29-1 | - | - | TGCAGCGTTGAGAAGGGGTCCACAGATACGCAGTATTTT | CSVEKGSTDTQYF
TRBJ2-1 | TRBV3-1/TRBV3-2 | few | TRBD1 | TGTGCCAGCAGCCAAGAGTCTGGACAGGGGCGGCTACGAGGGCAGTTCTTC | CASSQESGQGRLRGQFF
TRBJ2-1 | TRBV5-1 | - | TRBD2 | TGCGCCAGCAGCGGGCAGCGGGGGGGCGGAAGCTCCTACAATGAGCAGTTCTTC | CASSGQRGGGSSYNEQFF
TRBJ1-2 | TRBV19 | - | TRBD1 | TGTGCCAGTAGCCGGGACAGCGCTAACTATGGCTACACCTTC | CASSRDSANYGYTF
TRBJ2-1 | TRBV6-6 | - | TRBD2 | TGTGCCACCCGACTAGCGGGAGAAGGCAATGAGCAGTTCTTC | CATRLAGEGNEQFF
TRBJ1-1 | TRBV18 | - | - | TGTGCCAGCTCACCACAAGCTGAGAACACTGAAGCTTTCTTT | CASSPQAENTEAFF
TRBJ2-2 | TRBV4-1 | few | - | TGCGCCAGCAGCCAAGATGAGACTAGGGACACCGGGGAGCTGTTTTTT | CASSQDETRDTGELFF
TRBJ1-6 | TRBV30 | - | TRBD1 | TGTGCCCGACCTCCGAGGACAGGCCGATGGTCACCCCTCCACTTT | CARPPRTGRWSPLHF
TRBJ2-1 | TRBV28 | once | TRBD2 | TGTGCCAGCAGTCCCACGGTAGCGGGAGTCAATGAGCAGTTCTTC | CASSPTVAGVNEQFF
TRBJ2-7 | TRBV23-1 | many | - | TGCGCCAGCAGTCCCTGCCCGCGAGAGCAGTACTTC | CASSPCPREQYF
TRBJ2-7 | TRBV6-5 | - | - | TGTGCCAGCAAAGAAGGACATAGGAGCTCCTACGAGCAGTACTTC | CASKEGHRSSYEQYF
TRBJ2-5 | TRBV29-1 | - | TRBD2 | TGCAGCGCCGGGGGGGGGTCAGAGACCCAGTACTTC | CSAGGGSETQYF
TRBJ1-4 | TRBV9 | few | TRBD1 | TGTGCCAGCTCGAGGGGGCTCGGTGAAAAACTGTTTTTT | CASSRGLGEKLFF
TRBJ2-7 | TRBV6-5 | - | TRBD1 | TGTGCCAGCAGTCCACCCCAGGGGGTGGGAGAGCAGTACTTC | CASSPPQGVGEQYF
TRBJ2-7 | TRBV7-9 | - | - | TGTGCCAGCAGCTTAGGGGCAGGGGGGTTCGACGAGCAGTACTTC | CASSLGAGGFDEQYF
TRBJ1-3 | TRBV6-6 | few | - | TGTGCCAGCAGTTACATGGGAGTAGGAAACACCATATATTTT | CASSYMGVGNTIYF
TRBJ2-5 | TRBV28 | - | - | TGTGCCAGCAGTTTAGGTCCAGCGGGTTTCCAAGAGACCCAGTACTTC | CASSLGPAGFQETQYF
TRBJ1-6 | TRBV5-1 | - | - | TGCGCCAGCAGCTTGGGACAATCGGTGGGTTCACCCCTCCACTTT | CASSLGQSVGSPLHF
TRBJ1-1 | TRBV6-6 | - | - | TGTGCCAGCAGCCAGGTGCTTCTAATGAACACTGAAGCTTTCTTT | CASSQVLLMNTEAFF
TRBJ2-1 | TRBV19 | - | - | TGTGCCAGTAGCCTGGGTGGGGGGAGGCAGTTCTTC | CASSLGGGRQFF
TRBJ1-1 | TRBV5-3 | - | - | TGTGCCAGAAGCTTGAGAGGGGAAGCTTTCTTT | CARSLRGEAFF
TRBJ2-2 | TRBV3-1/TRBV3-2 | - | - | TGTGCCAGCAGCCAAGGAGGCGGTCCCGGGGAGCTGTTTTTT | CASSQGGGPGELFF
TRBJ1-6 | TRBV9 | - | - | TGTGCCAGCAGCGTAGGCGAAGTATCTCTGGGCTCACCCCTCCACTTT | CASSVGEVSLGSPLHF
TRBJ1-1 | TRBV3-1/TRBV3-2 | - | - | TGTGCCAGCAGCCAAGGTCAGGGGAAGGCTGAAGCTTTCTTT | CASSQGQGKAEAFF
TRBJ2-7 | TRBV28 | - | - | TGTGCCAGCAGTTTGGGCGGGGCGACCTACGAGCAGTACTTC | CASSLGGATYEQYF
TRBJ1-1 | TRBV3-1/TRBV3-2 | once | - | TGTGCCAGCAGCCGAGGCCAGGGGAACACTGAAGCTTTCTTT | CASSRGQGNTEAFF